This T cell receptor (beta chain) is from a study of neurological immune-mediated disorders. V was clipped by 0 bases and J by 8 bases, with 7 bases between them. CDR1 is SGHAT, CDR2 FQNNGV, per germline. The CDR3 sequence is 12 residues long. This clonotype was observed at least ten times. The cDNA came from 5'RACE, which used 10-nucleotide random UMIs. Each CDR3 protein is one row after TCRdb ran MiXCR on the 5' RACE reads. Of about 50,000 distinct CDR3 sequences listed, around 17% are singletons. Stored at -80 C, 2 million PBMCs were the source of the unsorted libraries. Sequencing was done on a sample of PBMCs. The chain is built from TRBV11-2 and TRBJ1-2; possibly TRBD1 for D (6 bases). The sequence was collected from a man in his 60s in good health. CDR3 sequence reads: CASSLDGGGYTF. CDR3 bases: TGTGCCAGCAGCTTAGATGGGGGCGGCTACACCTTC.